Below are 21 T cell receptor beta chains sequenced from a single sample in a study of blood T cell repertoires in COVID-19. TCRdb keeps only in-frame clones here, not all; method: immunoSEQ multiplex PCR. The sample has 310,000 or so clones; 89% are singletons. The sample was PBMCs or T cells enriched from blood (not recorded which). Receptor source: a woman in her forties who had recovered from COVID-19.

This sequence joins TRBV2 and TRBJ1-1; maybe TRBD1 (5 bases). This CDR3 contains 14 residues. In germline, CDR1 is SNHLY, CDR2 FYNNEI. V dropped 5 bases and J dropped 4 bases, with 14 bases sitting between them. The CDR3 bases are TGTGCCAGCAGTTTGGAGGGGCGGAGCACTGAAGCTTTCTTT. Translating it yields CASSLEGRSTEAFF.

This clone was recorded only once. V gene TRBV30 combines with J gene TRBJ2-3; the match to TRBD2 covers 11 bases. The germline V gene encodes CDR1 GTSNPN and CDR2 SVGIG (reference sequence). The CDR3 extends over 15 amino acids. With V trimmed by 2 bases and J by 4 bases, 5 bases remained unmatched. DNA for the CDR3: TGTGCCTGGAGTTATAGCGGGAGGGCCTCAGATACGCAGTATTTT. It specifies CAWSYSGRASDTQYF.

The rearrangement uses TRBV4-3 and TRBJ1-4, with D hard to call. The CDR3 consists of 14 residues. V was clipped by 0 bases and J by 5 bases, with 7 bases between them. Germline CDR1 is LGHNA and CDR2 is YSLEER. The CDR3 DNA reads TGCGCCAGCAGCCAAGATTGGGCAAATGAAAAACTGTTTTTT. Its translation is CASSQDWANEKLFF.

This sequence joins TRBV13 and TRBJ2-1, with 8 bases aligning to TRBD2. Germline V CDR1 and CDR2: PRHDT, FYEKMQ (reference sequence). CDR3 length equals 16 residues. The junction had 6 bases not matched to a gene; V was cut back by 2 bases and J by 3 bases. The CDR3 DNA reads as TGTGCCAGCAGCTTATCGGGAGGGTTAATCTACAATGAGCAGTTCTTC. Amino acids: CASSLSGGLIYNEQFF.

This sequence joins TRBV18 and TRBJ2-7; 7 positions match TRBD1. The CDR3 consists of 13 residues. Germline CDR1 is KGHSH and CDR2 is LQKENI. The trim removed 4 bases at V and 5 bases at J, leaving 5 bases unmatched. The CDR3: CASSLTGFHEQYF. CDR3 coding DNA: TGTGCCAGCTCACTGACAGGGTTCCACGAGCAGTACTTC.

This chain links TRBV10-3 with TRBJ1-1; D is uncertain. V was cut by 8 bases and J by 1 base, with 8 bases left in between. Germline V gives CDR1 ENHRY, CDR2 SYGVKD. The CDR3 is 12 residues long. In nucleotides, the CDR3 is TGTGCCATCCGGGCGGGGAACACTGAAGCTTTCTTT. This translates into CAIRAGNTEAFF.

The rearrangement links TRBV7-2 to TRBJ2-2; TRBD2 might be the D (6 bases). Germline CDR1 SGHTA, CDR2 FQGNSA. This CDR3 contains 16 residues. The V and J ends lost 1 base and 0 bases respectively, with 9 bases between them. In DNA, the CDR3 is TGTGCCAGCAGCTTAGAAAAGCGGGCGAACACCGGGGAGCTGTTTTTT. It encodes CASSLEKRANTGELFF.

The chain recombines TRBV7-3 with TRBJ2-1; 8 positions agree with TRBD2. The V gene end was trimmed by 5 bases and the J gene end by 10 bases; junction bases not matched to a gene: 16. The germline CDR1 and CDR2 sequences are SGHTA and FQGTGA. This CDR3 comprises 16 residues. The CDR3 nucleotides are TGTGCCAGCAGCCCCCCCGGTCCAGCGGGGGCCAGGGAGCAGTTCTTC. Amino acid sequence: CASSPPGPAGAREQFF.

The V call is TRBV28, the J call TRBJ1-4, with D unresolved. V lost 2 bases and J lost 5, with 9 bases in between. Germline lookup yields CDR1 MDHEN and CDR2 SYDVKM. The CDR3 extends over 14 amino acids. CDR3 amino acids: CASSLGPGNEKLFF. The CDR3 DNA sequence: TGTGCCAGCAGTTTAGGGCCAGGCAATGAAAAACTGTTTTTT.

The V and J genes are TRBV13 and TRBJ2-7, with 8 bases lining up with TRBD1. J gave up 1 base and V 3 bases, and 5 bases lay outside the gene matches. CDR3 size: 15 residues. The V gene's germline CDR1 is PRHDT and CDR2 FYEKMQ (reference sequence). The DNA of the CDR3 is TGTGCCAGCAGCTTCCGGGACAGGAGATCCTACGAGCAGTACTTC. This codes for CASSFRDRRSYEQYF.

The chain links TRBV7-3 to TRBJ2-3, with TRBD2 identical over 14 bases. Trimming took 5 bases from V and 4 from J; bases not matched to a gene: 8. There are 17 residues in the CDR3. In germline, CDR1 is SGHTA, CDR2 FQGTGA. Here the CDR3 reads CASSRGTSGGLPDTQYF. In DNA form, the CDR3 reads TGTGCCAGCAGCCGAGGGACTAGCGGGGGCCTGCCAGATACGCAGTATTTT.

In DNA, the CDR3 is TGCGCCAGCACCCCAGGAGGAGACAATGAGCAGTTCTTC. It yields the protein CASTPGGDNEQFF. The chain has TRBV5-1 and TRBJ2-1; TRBD2 might be the D (5 bases). The germline V and J ends were trimmed by 6 bases and 5 bases, with 12 bases remaining between them. This CDR3 region has 13 residues. CDR1 and CDR2 from the germline V gene are SGHRS and YFSETQ.

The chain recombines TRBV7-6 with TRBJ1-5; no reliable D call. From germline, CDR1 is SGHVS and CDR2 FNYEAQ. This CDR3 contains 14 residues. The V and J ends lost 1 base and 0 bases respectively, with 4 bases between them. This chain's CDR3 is CASSLGASNQPQHF. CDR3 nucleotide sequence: TGTGCCAGCAGCTTAGGAGCTAGCAATCAGCCCCAGCATTTT.

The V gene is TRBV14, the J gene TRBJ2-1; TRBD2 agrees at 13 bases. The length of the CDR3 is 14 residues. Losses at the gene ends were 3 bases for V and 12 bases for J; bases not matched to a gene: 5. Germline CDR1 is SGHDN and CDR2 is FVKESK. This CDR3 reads CASSHAGTSGAQFF. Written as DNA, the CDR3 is TGTGCCAGCAGCCATGCCGGGACTAGCGGGGCGCAGTTCTTC.

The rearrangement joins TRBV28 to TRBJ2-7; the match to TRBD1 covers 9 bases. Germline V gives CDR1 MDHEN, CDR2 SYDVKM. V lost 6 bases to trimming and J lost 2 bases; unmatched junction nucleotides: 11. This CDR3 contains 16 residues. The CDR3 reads CASRRPGQGNPYEQYF. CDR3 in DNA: TGTGCCAGCAGGAGGCCGGGACAGGGAAATCCCTACGAGCAGTACTTC.

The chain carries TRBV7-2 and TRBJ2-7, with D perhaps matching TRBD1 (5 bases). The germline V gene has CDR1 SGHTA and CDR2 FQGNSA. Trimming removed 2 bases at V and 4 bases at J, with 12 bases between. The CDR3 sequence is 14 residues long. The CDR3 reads CASSLNMGRYEQYF. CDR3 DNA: TGTGCCAGCAGCTTAAATATGGGGCGGTACGAGCAGTACTTC.

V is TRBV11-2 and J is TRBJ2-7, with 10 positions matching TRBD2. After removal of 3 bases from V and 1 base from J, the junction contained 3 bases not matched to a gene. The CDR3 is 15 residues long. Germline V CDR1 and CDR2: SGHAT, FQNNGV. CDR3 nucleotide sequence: TGTGCCAGCAGCTTCAGCGGGGGGGCGTCCTACGAGCAGTACTTC. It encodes CASSFSGGASYEQYF.

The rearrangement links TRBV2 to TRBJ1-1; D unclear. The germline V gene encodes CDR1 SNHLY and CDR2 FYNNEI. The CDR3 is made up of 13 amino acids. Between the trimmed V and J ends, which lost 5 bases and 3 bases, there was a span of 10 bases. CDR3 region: CASSPESYTEAFF. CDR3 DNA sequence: TGTGCCAGCAGTCCAGAAAGTTACACTGAAGCTTTCTTT. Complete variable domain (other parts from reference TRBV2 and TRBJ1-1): EPEVTQTPSHQVTQMGQEVILRCVPISNHLYFYWYRQILGQKVEFLVSFYNNEISEKSEIFDDQFSVERPDGSNFTLKIRSTKLEDSAMYFCASSPESYTEAFFGQGTRLTVV.

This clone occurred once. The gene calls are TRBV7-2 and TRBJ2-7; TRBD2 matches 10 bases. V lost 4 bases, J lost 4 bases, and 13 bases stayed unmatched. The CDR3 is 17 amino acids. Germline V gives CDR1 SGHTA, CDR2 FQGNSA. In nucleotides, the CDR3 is TGTGCCAGCAGCTGGGGGGGGTCTAGCGGGAGAGTTTACGAGCAGTACTTC. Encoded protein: CASSWGGSSGRVYEQYF.

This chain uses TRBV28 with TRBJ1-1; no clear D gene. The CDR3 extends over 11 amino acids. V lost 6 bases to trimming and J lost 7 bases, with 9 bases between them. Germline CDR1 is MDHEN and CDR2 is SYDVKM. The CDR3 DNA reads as TGTGCCAGCAGGTCGACACTTGAAGCTTTCTTT. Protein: CASRSTLEAFF.

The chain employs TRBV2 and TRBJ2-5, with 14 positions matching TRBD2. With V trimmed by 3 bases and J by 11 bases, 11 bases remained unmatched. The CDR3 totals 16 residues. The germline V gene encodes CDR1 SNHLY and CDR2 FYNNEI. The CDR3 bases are TGTGCCAGCAGTGACCGACTAGCGGGAGGGCCCTGGGCACAGTACTTC. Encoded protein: CASSDRLAGGPWAQYF. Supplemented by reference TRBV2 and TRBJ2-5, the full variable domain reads EPEVTQTPSHQVTQMGQEVILRCVPISNHLYFYWYRQILGQKVEFLVSFYNNEISEKSEIFDDQFSVERPDGSNFTLKIRSTKLEDSAMYFCASSDRLAGGPWAQYFGPGTRLLVL.